A selection of T cell receptor beta chains follows, all from one sample in a study of glioma-infiltrating T cells after dendritic cell vaccination. Assay: immunoSEQ multiplex PCR; the TCRdb copy retains only in-frame clones and omits some. This table has about 92,000 clones, more than 75% appearing once. Source: blood, taken before dendritic cell vaccination. The receptors were gathered from a human donor with glioblastoma. Each CDR3 is given with its conserved first and last residue. A D gene is named only where the DNA matches it firmly. Clone sizes are given selectively: once, few, many, or a class where the clone is expanded.

abundance: .; v_gene: TRBV7-9; j_gene: TRBJ2-1; d_gene: TRBD2; CDR3nt: TGTGCCAGCCGGAGCGGGAGCTCCTACAATGAGCAGTTCTTC; CDR3aa: CASRSGSSYNEQFF
abundance: .; v_gene: TRBV5-6; j_gene: TRBJ2-6; d_gene: .; CDR3nt: TGTGCCAGCACGAGGAGGGGCCCGAGAGCTGGGGCCAACGTCCTGACTTTC; CDR3aa: CASTRRGPRAGANVLTF
abundance: .; v_gene: TRBV19; j_gene: TRBJ1-2; d_gene: .; CDR3nt: TGTGCCAGTAAGACCAGGACAGCAAGCTCTAACTATGGCTACACCTTC; CDR3aa: CASKTRTASSNYGYTF
abundance: .; v_gene: TRBV6-5; j_gene: TRBJ1-2; d_gene: TRBD1; CDR3nt: TGTGCCAGCAATGACAGGGACTATGGCTACACCTTC; CDR3aa: CASNDRDYGYTF
abundance: once; v_gene: TRBV5-4; j_gene: TRBJ1-1; d_gene: TRBD1; CDR3nt: TGTGCCAGCAGCCTACAGGGGGCTGAAACTGAAGCTTTCTTT; CDR3aa: CASSLQGAETEAFF
abundance: .; v_gene: TRBV27; j_gene: TRBJ1-6; d_gene: .; CDR3nt: TGTGCCAGCAGTTTATCGTGGGCAGATCAGTATAATTCACCCCTCCACTTT; CDR3aa: CASSLSWADQYNSPLHF
abundance: .; v_gene: TRBV6-1; j_gene: TRBJ2-3; d_gene: .; CDR3nt: TGTGCCAGCAGGCGGACTGTTACTAGCACAGATACGCAGTATTTT; CDR3aa: CASRRTVTSTDTQYF
abundance: few; v_gene: TRBV6-4; j_gene: TRBJ2-3; d_gene: TRBD1; CDR3nt: TGTGCCAGCAGTGCGACAGGGGGCTCCACAGATACGCAGTATTTT; CDR3aa: CASSATGGSTDTQYF
abundance: .; v_gene: TRBV6-1; j_gene: TRBJ1-1; d_gene: .; CDR3nt: TGTGCCAGCAGTGAAGGGGGCAGGAACACTGAAGCTTTCTTT; CDR3aa: CASSEGGRNTEAFF
abundance: .; v_gene: TRBV6-1; j_gene: TRBJ1-5; d_gene: .; CDR3nt: TGTGCCAGCAGTGAATTTGGGTGGGGTGGAGGTCAGCCCCAGCATTTT; CDR3aa: CASSEFGWGGGQPQHF
abundance: .; v_gene: TRBV19; j_gene: TRBJ1-4; d_gene: .; CDR3nt: TGTGCCAGTAGAACGACAGGCAGCAATGAAAAACTGTTTTTT; CDR3aa: CASRTTGSNEKLFF
abundance: .; v_gene: TRBV13; j_gene: TRBJ2-3; d_gene: TRBD2; CDR3nt: TGTGCCAGCAGCGTCCCCCCTGGACTAGCGGGGGGGTTGGGTTTAGGCACAGATACGCAGTATTTT; CDR3aa: CASSVPPGLAGGLGLGTDTQYF
abundance: .; v_gene: TRBV30; j_gene: TRBJ1-5; d_gene: .; CDR3nt: TGTGCCTGGGATTCCCAGGGGAATCAGCCCCAGCATTTT; CDR3aa: CAWDSQGNQPQHF
abundance: .; v_gene: TRBV10-3; j_gene: TRBJ1-1; d_gene: .; CDR3nt: TGTGCCATCAGTGGGGTGGGGGGGCAGGGTGAAGCTTTCTTT; CDR3aa: CAISGVGGQGEAFF